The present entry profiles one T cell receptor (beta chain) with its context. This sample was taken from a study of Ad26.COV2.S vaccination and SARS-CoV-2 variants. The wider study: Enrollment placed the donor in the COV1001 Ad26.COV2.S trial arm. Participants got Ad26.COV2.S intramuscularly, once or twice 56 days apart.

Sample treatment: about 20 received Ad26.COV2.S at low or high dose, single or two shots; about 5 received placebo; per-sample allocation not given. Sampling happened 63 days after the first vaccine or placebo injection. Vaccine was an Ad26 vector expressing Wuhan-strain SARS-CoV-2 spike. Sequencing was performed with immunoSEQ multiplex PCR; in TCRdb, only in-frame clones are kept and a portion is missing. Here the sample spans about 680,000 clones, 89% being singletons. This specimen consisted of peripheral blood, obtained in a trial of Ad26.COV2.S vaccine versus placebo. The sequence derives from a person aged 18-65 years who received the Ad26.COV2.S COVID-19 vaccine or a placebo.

CDR3 coding DNA: TGTGCCAGCAGCGTAGAACCCGAGGGGACCCAGTACTTC. This codes for CASSVEPEGTQYF. The J gene is TRBJ2-5, the V gene TRBV9, with D tentatively TRBD2 (5 bases). V was pared by 0 bases and J by 7 bases, with 10 bases between. Germline loops: CDR1 SGDLS, CDR2 YYNGEE. The CDR3 runs to 13 residues.